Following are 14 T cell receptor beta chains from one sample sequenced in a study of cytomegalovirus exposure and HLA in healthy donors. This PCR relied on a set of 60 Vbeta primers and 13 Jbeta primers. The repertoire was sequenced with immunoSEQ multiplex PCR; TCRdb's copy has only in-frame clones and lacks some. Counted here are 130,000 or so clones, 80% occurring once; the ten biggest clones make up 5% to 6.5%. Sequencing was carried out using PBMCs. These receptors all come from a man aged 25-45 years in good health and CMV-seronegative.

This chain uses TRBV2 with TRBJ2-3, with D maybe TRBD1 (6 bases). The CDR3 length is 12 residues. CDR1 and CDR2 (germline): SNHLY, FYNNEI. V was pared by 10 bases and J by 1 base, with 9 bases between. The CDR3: CATGQRTDTQYF. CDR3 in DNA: TGTGCCACCGGACAGCGCACAGATACGCAGTATTTT.

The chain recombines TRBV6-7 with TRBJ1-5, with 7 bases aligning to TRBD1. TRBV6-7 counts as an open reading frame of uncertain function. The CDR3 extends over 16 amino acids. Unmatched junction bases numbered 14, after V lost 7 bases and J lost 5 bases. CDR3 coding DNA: TGTGCCAGCAATCGCCACCCGACAGGGCACGATCAGCCCCAGCATTTT. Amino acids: CASNRHPTGHDQPQHF.

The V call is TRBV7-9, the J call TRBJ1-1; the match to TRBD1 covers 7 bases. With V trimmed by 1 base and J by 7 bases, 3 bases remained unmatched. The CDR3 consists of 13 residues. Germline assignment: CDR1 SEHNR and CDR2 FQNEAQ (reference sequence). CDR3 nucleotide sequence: TGTGCCAGCAGCTTAGTGGGGGACAGTGAAGCTTTCTTT. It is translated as CASSLVGDSEAFF.

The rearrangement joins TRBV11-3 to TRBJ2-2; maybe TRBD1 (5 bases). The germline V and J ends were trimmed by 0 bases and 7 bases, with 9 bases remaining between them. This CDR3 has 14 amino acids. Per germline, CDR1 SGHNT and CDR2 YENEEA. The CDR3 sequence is CASSLEQGIGELFF. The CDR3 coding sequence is TGTGCCAGCAGCTTAGAGCAGGGAATCGGGGAGCTGTTTTTT.

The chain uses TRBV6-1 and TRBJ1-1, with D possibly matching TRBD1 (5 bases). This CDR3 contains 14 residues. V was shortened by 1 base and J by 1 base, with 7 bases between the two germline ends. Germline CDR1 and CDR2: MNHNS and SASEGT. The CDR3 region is CASSEVDRNTEAFF. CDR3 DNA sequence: TGTGCCAGCAGTGAAGTCGACAGGAACACTGAAGCTTTCTTT.

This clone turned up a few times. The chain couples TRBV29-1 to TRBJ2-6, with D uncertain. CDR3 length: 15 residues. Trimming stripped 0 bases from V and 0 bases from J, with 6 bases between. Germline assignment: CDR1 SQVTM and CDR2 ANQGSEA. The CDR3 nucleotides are TGCAGCGTTGAAGATTGGAGCTCTGGGGCCAACGTCCTGACTTTC. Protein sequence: CSVEDWSSGANVLTF.

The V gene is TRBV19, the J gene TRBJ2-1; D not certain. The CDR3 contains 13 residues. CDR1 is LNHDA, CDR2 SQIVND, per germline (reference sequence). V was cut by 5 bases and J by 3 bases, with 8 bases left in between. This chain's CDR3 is CASSLGLYNEQFF. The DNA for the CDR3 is TGTGCCAGTAGTTTGGGCCTCTACAATGAGCAGTTCTTC.

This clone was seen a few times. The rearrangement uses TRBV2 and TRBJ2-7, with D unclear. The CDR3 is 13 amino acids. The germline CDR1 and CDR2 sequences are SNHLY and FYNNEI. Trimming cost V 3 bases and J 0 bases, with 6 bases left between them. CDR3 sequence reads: CASSDGASYEQYF. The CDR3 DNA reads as TGTGCCAGCAGTGACGGTGCCTCCTACGAGCAGTACTTC.

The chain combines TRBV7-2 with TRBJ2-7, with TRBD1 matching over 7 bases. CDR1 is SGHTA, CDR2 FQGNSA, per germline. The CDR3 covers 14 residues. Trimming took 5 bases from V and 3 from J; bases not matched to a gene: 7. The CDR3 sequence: CASSLRDRDYEQYF. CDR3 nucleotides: TGTGCCAGCAGCCTCCGGGACAGAGACTACGAGCAGTACTTC.

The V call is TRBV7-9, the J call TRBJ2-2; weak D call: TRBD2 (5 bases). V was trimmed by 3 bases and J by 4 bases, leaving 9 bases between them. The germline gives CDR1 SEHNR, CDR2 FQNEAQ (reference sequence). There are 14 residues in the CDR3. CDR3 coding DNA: TGTGCCAGCAGCTTTGAGGGTGCCACCGGGGAGCTGTTTTTT. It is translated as CASSFEGATGELFF.

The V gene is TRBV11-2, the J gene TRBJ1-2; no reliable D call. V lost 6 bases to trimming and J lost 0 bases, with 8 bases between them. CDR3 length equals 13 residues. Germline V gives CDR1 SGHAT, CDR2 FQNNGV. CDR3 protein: CASRQLANYGYTF. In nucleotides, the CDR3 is TGTGCCAGCAGACAGTTGGCTAACTATGGCTACACCTTC.

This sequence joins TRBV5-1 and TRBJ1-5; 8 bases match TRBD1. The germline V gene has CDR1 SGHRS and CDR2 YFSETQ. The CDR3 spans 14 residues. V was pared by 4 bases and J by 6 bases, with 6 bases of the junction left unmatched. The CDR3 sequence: CASSPGGLGQPQHF. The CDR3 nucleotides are TGCGCCAGCAGCCCAGGGGGCTTGGGTCAGCCCCAGCATTTT.

The CDR3 DNA reads as TGTGCCATCAGCCCCGGACAGATCAATCAGCCCCAGCATTTT. Its protein is CAISPGQINQPQHF. The genes are TRBV10-3 and TRBJ1-5; the D gene is possibly TRBD1 (6 bases). The germline CDR1 and CDR2 sequences are ENHRY and SYGVKD. V was shortened by 6 bases and J by 3 bases, with 12 bases between the two germline ends. This CDR3 has 14 amino acids.

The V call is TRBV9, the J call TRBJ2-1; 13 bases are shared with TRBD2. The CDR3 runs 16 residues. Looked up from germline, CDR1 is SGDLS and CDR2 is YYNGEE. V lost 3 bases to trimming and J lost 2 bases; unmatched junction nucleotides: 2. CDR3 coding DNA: TGTGCCAGCAGCGCTGGGACTAGCGGGGCCTACAATGAGCAGTTCTTC. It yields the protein CASSAGTSGAYNEQFF. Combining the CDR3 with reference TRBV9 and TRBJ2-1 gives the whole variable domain DSGVTQTPKHLITATGQRVTLRCSPRSGDLSVYWYQQSLDQGLQFLIQYYNGEERAKGNILERFSAQQFPDLHSELNLSSLELGDSALYFCASSAGTSGAYNEQFFGPGTRLTVL.